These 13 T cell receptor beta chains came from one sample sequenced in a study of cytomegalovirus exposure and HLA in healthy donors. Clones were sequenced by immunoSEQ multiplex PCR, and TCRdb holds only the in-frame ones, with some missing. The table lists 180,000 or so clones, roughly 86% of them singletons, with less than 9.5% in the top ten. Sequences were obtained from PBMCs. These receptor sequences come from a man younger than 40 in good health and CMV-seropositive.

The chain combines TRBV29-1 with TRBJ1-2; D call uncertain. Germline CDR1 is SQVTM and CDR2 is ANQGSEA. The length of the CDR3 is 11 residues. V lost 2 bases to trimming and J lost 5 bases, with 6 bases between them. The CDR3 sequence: CSVELAYGYTF. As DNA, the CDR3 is TGCAGCGTTGAACTGGCTTATGGCTACACCTTC.

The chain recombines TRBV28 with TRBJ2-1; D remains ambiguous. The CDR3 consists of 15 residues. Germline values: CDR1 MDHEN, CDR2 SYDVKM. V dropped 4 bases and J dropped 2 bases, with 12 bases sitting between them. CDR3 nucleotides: TGTGCCAGCAGTTGGGGTCCGAGCACCTACAATGAGCAGTTCTTC. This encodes CASSWGPSTYNEQFF. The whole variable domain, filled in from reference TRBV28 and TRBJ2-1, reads DVKVTQSSRYLVKRTGEKVFLECVQDMDHENMFWYRQDPGLGLRLIYFSYDVKMKEKGDIPEGYSVSREKKERFSLILESASTNQTSMYLCASSWGPSTYNEQFFGPGTRLTVL.

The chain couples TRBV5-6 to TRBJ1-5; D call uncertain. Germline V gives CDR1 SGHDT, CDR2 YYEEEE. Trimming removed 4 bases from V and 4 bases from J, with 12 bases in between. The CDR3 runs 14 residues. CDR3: CASSLRTENQPQHF. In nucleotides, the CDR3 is TGTGCCAGCAGCCTCCGGACGGAGAATCAGCCCCAGCATTTT. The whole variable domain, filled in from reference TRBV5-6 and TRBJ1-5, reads DAGVTQSPTHLIKTRGQQVTLRCSPKSGHDTVSWYQQALGQGPQFIFQYYEEEERQRGNFPDRFSGHQFPNYSSELNVNALLLGDSALYLCASSLRTENQPQHFGDGTRLSIL.

The CDR3: CASSLGGNEKLFF. CDR3 coding DNA: TGTGCCAGCAGCTTAGGGGGTAATGAAAAACTGTTTTTT. The V gene is TRBV7-9, the J gene TRBJ1-4; D is unclear. Trimming removed 1 base at V and 4 bases at J, with 4 bases between. The CDR3 consists of 13 residues. Germline loops: CDR1 SEHNR, CDR2 FQNEAQ (reference sequence).

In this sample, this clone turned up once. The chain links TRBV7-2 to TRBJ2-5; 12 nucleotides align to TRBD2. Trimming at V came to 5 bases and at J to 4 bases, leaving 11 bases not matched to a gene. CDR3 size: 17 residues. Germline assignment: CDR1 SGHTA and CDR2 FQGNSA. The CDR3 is CASSNRPSGGARETQYF. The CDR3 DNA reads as TGTGCCAGCAGCAACCGCCCTAGCGGGGGGGCTCGAGAGACCCAGTACTTC.

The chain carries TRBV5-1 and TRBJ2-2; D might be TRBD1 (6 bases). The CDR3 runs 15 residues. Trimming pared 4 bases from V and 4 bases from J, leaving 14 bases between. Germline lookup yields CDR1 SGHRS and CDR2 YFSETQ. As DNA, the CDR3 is TGCGCCAGCAGCCGGACAGAGTCGGGCACCGGGGAGCTGTTTTTT. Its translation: CASSRTESGTGELFF.

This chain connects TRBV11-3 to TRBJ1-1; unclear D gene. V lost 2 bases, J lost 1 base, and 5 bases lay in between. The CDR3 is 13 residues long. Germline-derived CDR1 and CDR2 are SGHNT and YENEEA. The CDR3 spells CASSLSQNTEAFF. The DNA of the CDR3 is TGTGCCAGCAGCTTATCGCAGAACACTGAAGCTTTCTTT.

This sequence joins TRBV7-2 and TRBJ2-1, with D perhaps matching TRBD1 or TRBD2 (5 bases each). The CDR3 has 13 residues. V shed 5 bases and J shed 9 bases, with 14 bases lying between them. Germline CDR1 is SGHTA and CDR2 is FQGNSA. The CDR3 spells CASSPNLRGEQFF. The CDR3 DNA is TGTGCCAGCAGCCCCAATTTGAGGGGTGAGCAGTTCTTC.

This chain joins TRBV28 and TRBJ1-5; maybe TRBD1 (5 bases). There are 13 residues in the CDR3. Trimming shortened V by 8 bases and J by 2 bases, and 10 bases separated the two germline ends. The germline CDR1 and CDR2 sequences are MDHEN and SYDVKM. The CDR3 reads CASGRGGNQPQHF. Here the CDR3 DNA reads TGTGCCAGCGGGAGGGGTGGCAATCAGCCCCAGCATTTT. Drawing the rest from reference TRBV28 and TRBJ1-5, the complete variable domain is DVKVTQSSRYLVKRTGEKVFLECVQDMDHENMFWYRQDPGLGLRLIYFSYDVKMKEKGDIPEGYSVSREKKERFSLILESASTNQTSMYLCASGRGGNQPQHFGDGTRLSIL.

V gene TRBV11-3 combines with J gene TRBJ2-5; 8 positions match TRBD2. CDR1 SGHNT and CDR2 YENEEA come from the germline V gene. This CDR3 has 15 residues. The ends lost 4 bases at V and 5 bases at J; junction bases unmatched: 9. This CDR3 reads CASSSAGASTETQYF. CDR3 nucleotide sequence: TGTGCCAGCAGCTCAGCGGGGGCCTCGACGGAGACCCAGTACTTC.

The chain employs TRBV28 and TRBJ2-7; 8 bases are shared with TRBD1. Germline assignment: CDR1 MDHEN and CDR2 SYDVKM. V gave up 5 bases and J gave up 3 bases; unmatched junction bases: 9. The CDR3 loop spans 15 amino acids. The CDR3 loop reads CASSPTGAIFYEQYF. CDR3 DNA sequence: TGTGCCAGCAGTCCGACAGGGGCAATCTTCTACGAGCAGTACTTC.

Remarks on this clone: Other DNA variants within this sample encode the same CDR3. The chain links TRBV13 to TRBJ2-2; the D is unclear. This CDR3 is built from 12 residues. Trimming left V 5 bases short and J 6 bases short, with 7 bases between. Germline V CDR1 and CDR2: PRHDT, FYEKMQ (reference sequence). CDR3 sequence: CASSPPSGELFF. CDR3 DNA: TGTGCCAGCAGCCCCCCATCCGGGGAGCTGTTTTTT.

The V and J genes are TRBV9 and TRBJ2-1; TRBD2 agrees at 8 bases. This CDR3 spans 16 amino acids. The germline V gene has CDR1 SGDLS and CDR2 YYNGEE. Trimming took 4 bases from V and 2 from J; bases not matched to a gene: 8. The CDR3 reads CASSPHSGVTYNEQFF. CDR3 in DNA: TGTGCCAGCAGCCCACATAGCGGGGTGACCTACAATGAGCAGTTCTTC. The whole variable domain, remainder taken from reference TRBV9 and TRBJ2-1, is DSGVTQTPKHLITATGQRVTLRCSPRSGDLSVYWYQQSLDQGLQFLIQYYNGEERAKGNILERFSAQQFPDLHSELNLSSLELGDSALYFCASSPHSGVTYNEQFFGPGTRLTVL.